This T cell receptor (beta chain) was found in a study of CD8 T cells in Susac syndrome. Germline CDR1 reads SGHAT; CDR2 reads FQNNGV. The CDR3 length is 13 residues. Trimming cost V 8 bases and J 2 bases, with 11 bases left between them. TEMRA cells underwent FACS enrichment and CD8+ and CD4+ T cells underwent negative isolation. RNA amounts of about 0.5 to 1 ug underwent reverse transcription with random hexamers. TCRdb re-called the immunoSEQ multiplex PCR reads with MiXCR, one entry per CDR3 protein. The sample includes tens of thousands of distinct CDR3 sequences, just over 95% of them seen just once. This clonotype was detected a few times.

The sequenced sample consisted of CD4+ T cells from PBMCs. The TCR originated in a human donor with multiple sclerosis. The chain has TRBV11-2 and TRBJ2-3; D possibly uses TRBD1 or TRBD2 (7 bases each). CDR3 in amino acids: CASWEGATDTQYF. The CDR3 coding sequence is TGTGCCAGCTGGGAGGGGGCCACAGATACGCAGTATTTT.